The 2 T cell receptor beta chains presented below share a single source sample, sequenced in a study of identical twins. TCRdb itself ran the 5' RACE reads through MiXCR, one entry per CDR3 protein. The data contain 410,000 or so distinct CDR3 sequences, 15% to 20% of them singletons. Sequencing input: naive T cells sorted from blood. All receptors derive from a middle-aged man in good health.

The gene calls are TRBV10-3 and TRBJ2-5; 13 bases match TRBD2. CDR3 length: 16 residues. The V gene end was trimmed by 2 bases and the J gene end by 3 bases; junction bases not matched to a gene: 3. CDR1 is ENHRY and CDR2 is SYGVKD in the germline V gene. As DNA, the CDR3 is TGTGCCATCAGTGAGCCTGGACTAGCGGGGGAAGAGACCCAGTACTTC. Protein: CAISEPGLAGEETQYF.

The chain employs TRBV6-5 and TRBJ2-1; perhaps TRBD2 as D (5 bases). The CDR3 runs 13 residues. Trimming stripped 2 bases from V and 15 bases from J, with 17 bases between. CDR1 and CDR2 from the germline V gene are MNHEY and SVGAGI. The CDR3 DNA sequence: TGTGCCAGCAGTTACGTGTGGACTCGGGATATGTTCTTC. The encoded protein is CASSYVWTRDMFF.